This is a list of T cell receptor beta chains from one sample in a study of cytomegalovirus exposure and HLA in healthy donors. The table came from immunoSEQ multiplex PCR; TCRdb's copy has only in-frame clones and leaves some out. In the table there are 80,000 to 100,000 clones, more than 75% of which are singletons. Sequenced sample: PBMCs. The receptor set was obtained from a human donor in good health. Each CDR3 is given with its conserved first and last residue. The order of the fields is V gene, CDR3 protein.

>TRBV19
CASSRVASNGELFF
>TRBV2
CASAGGRGAYNEQFF
>TRBV6-6
CASSLGVGGSNQPQHF
>TRBV9
CASSVSASGSAIQGEQFF
>TRBV11-3
CASSLGIRLAGEDTQYF
>TRBV11-1
CASSRQGAYNSPLHF
>TRBV4-2
CASSQGTGGGTAYGYTF
>TRBV7-8
CASSLVLPGHKNSPLHF
>TRBV9
CASSRTWGLAVHNEQFF
>TRBV18
CASSPQKTENTEAFF
>TRBV6-1
CASSEGSLAGIGTDTQYF
>TRBV7-9
CASSLDLLGGSNQPQHF
>TRBV4-2
CASSTERAGPYEQYF
>TRBV2
CASSEALTGNQPQHF
>TRBV5-1
CASSKGTVNEKLFF
>TRBV7-2
CASSAGRGGLNEQFF
>TRBV21-1
CASSKAGYRKGEETQYF
>TRBV19
CASSIVGATTDTQYF
>TRBV7-8
CASSLAGVAGGQTGELFF
>TRBV28
CASSFSRAGNTIYF
>TRBV7-9
CASSLPPGETQYF
>TRBV7-6
CASSLGTSGGAGDTQYF
>TRBV4-3
CASSQGAGGSYNEQFF
>TRBV5-1
CASSSVLSGANVLTF
>TRBV7-8
CASSSGTTINEQFF
>TRBV5-1
CASSPTSVNEQYF
>TRBV7-9
CASSLEVRGTRLNTEAFF
>TRBV6-1
CASTGQARRDYGYTF
>TRBV23-1
CARMGRTGLKQPQHF
>TRBV5-1
CASSFETNTGELFF
>TRBV9
CASSVAGGSGGTGGVDTQYF
>TRBV7-2
CASSPALAEHTGELFF
>TRBV29-1
CSVEEGGEQPQHF
>TRBV9
CASSVDSGRTYEQYF
>TRBV4-3
CASSQGAGITGELFF
>TRBV6-5
CASSLGTGAGNTIYF
>TRBV7-3
CASSPTTGNTGELFF
>TRBV5-1
CASSLEQAPNYGYTF
>TRBV7-6
CASSSSHGGSEKLFF
>TRBV27
CASNRRGQGYEQYF
>TRBV27
CASSLLAESSYNEQFF
>TRBV7-3
CASSLTGLVNTGELFF
>TRBV10-1
CARARTGGYNEQFF
>TRBV23-1
CASSQSGVGRAGETQYF
>TRBV19
CASSPRGVGLGEQYF
>TRBV2
CASSEGVGGTYEQYF
>TRBV5-1
CASSMREGLYEQYF
>TRBV6-1
CASNPGGTQETQYF
>TRBV7-9
CASSFLGLGATNEKLFF
>TRBV28
CASSLNGDPGNEQFF
>TRBV10-3
CAISAGGEPGYGYTF
>TRBV6-1
CASSEMVLPGNEQFF
>TRBV5-5
CASRIDTGSYEQYF
>TRBV6-5
CASSDSLVNEKLFF
>TRBV12-2
CASRLRESAMAKNIQYF
>TRBV2
CASSTRTGYEQYF
>TRBV25-1
CASSASGRAETQYF
>TRBV9
CASSVGQGLDYGYTF
>TRBV4-1
CASSQQPGQGGNEQFF